A single sample is the source of the 5 T cell receptor beta chains below, sequenced in a study of blood T cells in healthy people across ages. The use of a sample-barcoded 5' primer and a J-beta primer mix characterized a second PCR of roughly 6 to 12 cycles. TCRdb fed the 5' RACE reads into MiXCR, producing one record per CDR3 protein. The table includes about 680,000 distinct CDR3 sequences, approximately 50% detected once. Specimen: blood. The receptors stem from a woman in her sixties in good health.

This chain uses TRBV6-2 or TRBV6-3 with TRBJ2-1; TRBD2 aligns across 10 bases. Losses at the gene ends were 2 bases for V and 6 bases for J; bases not matched to a gene: 7. This CDR3 spans 16 amino acids. CDR1 is MNHEY and CDR2 is SVGEGT in the germline V gene. The CDR3 spells CASSYLAGEVGNEQFF. CDR3 bases: TGTGCCAGCAGTTACCTAGCGGGAGAAGTTGGCAATGAGCAGTTCTTC.

The gene calls are TRBV9 and TRBJ2-7; D possibly matches TRBD1 or TRBD2 (5 bases each). This CDR3 is 14 amino acids long. The germline CDR1 and CDR2 sequences are SGDLS and YYNGEE. V dropped 2 bases and J dropped 3 bases, with 12 bases sitting between them. The CDR3 DNA follows: TGTGCCAGCAGCGTTGAGAGGGGCGGCTACGAGCAGTACTTC. Translated: CASSVERGGYEQYF.

This clonotype has more than one count but fewer than ten. The chain carries TRBV20-1 and TRBJ2-3, with a tentative D call TRBD2 (5 bases). This CDR3 region has 16 residues. V lost 1 base and J 0 bases, leaving 14 bases between the germline ends. Germline V gene lookup returns CDR1 DFQATT and CDR2 SNEGSKA (reference sequence). CDR3 sequence: CSARVGRSGSTDTQYF. The CDR3 DNA is TGCAGTGCTAGAGTCGGCAGGAGCGGTAGCACAGATACGCAGTATTTT.

The V call is TRBV29-1, the J call TRBJ2-1; no clear D. The CDR3 contains 14 residues. Germline V gives CDR1 SQVTM, CDR2 ANQGSEA. V was clipped by 7 bases and J by 0 bases, with 13 bases between them. CDR3 in DNA: TGCAGCGGCTACTCACAACTCTCCTACAATGAGCAGTTCTTC. It codes for CSGYSQLSYNEQFF.

Only a few counts were recorded for this clonotype. The J gene is TRBJ1-2, the V gene TRBV24-1; D is uncertain. V was shortened by 5 bases and J by 6 bases, with 9 bases between the two germline ends. CDR1 is KGHDR and CDR2 is SFDVKD in the germline V gene. The CDR3 length is 12 residues. The CDR3 protein is CATSGNPDGYTF. The CDR3 nucleotides read TGTGCCACCAGTGGAAACCCGGATGGCTACACCTTC.